This TCR beta chain was recovered during a study of blood T cell repertoires in COVID-19. TCRdb's copy holds only in-frame clones and misses some; the assay was immunoSEQ multiplex PCR. This sample has 200,000 to 250,000 clones, with around 85% found just once. The CDR3 is made up of 18 amino acids. Per the germline V gene, CDR1 is MDHEN and CDR2 is SYDVKM. J lost 3 bases, V lost 3 bases, and 14 bases had no gene match. The chain uses TRBV28 and TRBJ1-2, with TRBD1 matching 9 bases. The origin of this receptor is a woman between 40 and 55 years old with acute COVID-19. The sample comprised PBMCs or T cells enriched from blood (not recorded which). Written as DNA, the CDR3 is TGTGCCAGCAGTTTGGGACAGGGAAAGTATTGGGACCACTATGGCTACACCTTC. The encoded protein is CASSLGQGKYWDHYGYTF.